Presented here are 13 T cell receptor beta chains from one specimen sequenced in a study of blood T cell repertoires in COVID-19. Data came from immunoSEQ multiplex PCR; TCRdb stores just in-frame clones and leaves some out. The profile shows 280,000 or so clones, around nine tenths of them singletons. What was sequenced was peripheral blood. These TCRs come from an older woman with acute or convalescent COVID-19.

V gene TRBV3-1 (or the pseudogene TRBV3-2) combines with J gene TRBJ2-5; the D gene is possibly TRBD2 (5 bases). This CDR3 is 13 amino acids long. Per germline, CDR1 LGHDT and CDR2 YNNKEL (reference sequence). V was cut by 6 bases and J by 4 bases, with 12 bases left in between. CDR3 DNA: TGTGCCAGCAGTCAACGAGGGAGAGAGACCCAGTACTTC. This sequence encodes CASSQRGRETQYF.

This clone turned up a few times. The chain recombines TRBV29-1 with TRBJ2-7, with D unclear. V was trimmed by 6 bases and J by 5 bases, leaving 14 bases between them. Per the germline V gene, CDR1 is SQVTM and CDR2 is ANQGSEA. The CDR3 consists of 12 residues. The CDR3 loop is CSVDGLPNEQYF. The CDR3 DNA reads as TGCAGCGTCGATGGCCTTCCCAACGAGCAGTACTTC.

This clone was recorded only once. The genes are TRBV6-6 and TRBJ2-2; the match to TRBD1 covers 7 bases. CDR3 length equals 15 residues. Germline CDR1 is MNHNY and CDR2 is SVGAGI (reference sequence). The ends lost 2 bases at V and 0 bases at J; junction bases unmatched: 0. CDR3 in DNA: TGTGCCAGCAGTTACGGGACAGCGAACACCGGGGAGCTGTTTTTT. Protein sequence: CASSYGTANTGELFF.

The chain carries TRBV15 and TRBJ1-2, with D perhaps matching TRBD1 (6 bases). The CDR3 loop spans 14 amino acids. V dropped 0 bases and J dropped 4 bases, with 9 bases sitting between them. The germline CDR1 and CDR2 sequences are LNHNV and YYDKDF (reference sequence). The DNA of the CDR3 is TGTGCCACCAGCAGAGACCAGGGGACCTATGGCTACACCTTC. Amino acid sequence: CATSRDQGTYGYTF.

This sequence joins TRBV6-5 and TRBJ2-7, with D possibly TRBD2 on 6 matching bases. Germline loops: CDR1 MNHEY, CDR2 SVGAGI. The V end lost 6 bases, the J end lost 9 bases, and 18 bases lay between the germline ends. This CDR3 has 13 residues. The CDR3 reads CASRSHGGWLQYF. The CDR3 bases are TGTGCCAGCAGGAGTCATGGAGGGTGGTTGCAGTACTTC.

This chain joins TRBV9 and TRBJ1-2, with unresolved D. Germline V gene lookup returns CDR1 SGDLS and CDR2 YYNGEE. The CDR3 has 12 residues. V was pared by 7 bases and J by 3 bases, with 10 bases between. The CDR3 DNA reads TGTGCCAGCGGAGGTGGGGACTATGGCTACACCTTC. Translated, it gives CASGGGDYGYTF.

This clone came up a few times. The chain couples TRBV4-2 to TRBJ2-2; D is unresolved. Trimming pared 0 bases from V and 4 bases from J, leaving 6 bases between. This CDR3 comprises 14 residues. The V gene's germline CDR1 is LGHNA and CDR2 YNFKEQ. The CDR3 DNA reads TGTGCCAGCAGCCAAGATACTGCCACCGGGGAGCTGTTTTTT. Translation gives CASSQDTATGELFF.

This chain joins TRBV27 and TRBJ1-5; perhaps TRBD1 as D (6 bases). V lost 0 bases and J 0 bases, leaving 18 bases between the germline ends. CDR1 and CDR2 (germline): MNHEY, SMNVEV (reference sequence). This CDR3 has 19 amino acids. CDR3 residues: CASSLSPLRDTPSNQPQHF. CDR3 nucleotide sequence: TGTGCCAGCAGTTTATCTCCCCTCCGGGACACCCCTAGCAATCAGCCCCAGCATTTT.

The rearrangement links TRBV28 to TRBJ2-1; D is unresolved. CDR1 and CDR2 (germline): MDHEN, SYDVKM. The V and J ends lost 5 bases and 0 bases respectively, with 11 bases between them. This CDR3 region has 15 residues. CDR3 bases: TGTGCCAGCAGTCTGACATTGAGCTCCTACAATGAGCAGTTCTTC. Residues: CASSLTLSSYNEQFF.

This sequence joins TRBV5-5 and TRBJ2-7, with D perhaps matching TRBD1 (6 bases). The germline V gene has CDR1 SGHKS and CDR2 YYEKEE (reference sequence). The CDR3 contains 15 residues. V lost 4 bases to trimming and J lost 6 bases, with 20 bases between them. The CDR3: CASSRTRGTSREQYF. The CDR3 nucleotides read TGTGCCAGCAGCCGTACAAGGGGGACCTCGCGCGAGCAGTACTTC.

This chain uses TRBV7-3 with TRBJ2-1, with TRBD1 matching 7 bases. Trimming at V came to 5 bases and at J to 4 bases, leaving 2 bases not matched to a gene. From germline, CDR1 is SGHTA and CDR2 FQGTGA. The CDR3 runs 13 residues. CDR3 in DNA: TGTGCCAGCAGCACAGGGGCTTACAATGAGCAGTTCTTC. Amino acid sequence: CASSTGAYNEQFF.

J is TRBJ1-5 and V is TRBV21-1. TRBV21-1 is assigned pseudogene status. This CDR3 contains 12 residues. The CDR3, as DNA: TGTGCCAGCAGCAGAGTGCATCAGCCCCAGCATTTT. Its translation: CASSRVHQPQHF.

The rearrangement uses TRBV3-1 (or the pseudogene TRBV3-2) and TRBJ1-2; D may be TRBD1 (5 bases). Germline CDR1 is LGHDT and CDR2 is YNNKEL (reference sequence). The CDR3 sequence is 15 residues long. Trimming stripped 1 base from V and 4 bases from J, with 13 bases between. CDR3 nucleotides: TGTGCCAGCAGCCAAGGCCTCCAGGGAATCTATGGCTACACCTTC. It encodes CASSQGLQGIYGYTF.